This TCR beta chain was captured in a study of blood T cell repertoires in COVID-19. Trimming cost V 4 bases and J 6 bases, with 11 bases left between them. Germline V gives CDR1 SGHAT, CDR2 FQNNGV. This CDR3 has 13 amino acids. This table comes from immunoSEQ multiplex PCR, and its TCRdb copy is limited to in-frame clones, with some not included. The data show some 150,000 clones, about 87% seen once. Sequencing was carried out using peripheral blood. The clonotype originates from a woman aged 80 or older with acute or convalescent COVID-19. This chain uses TRBV11-2 with TRBJ2-3, with D perhaps TRBD1 (6 bases). For the CDR3, the DNA is TGTGCCAGCAGCTCGCCGAGGGGGGATACGCAGTATTTT. Its protein product is CASSSPRGDTQYF. Using reference TRBV11-2 and TRBJ2-3 for the parts outside the CDR3, the full variable domain is EAGVAQSPRYKIIEKRQSVAFWCNPISGHATLYWYQQILGQGPKLLIQFQNNGVVDDSQLPKDRFSAERLKGVDSTLKIQPAKLEDSAVYLCASSSPRGDTQYFGPGTRLTVL.